This T cell receptor (beta chain) was found in a study of a mutant IDH1 vaccine in newly diagnosed glioma. Turning to the study itself: Patients under treatment included about 60% males and around 38% females and had a mean age of roughly 43 years. Therapy received beforehand was radiotherapy, temozolomide, or both, with most patients given both.

Study outcomes and limitations: Whatever changes occurred in top peripheral T cell clonotypes seemed unrelated to pseudoprogression.

Trimming left V 3 bases short and J 2 bases short, with 14 bases between. This CDR3 contains 15 residues. CDR1 SGHTA and CDR2 FQGNSA come from the germline V gene. Time point specified: baseline, week 1 (first vaccination visit). Described treatment: pre-vaccination baseline after standard-of-care therapy. New WHO grade 3 or 4 astrocytomas that were IDH1-mutant and ATRX-lost occurred in the donors. For this clone: Its antigen is not identified.

Sequenced by immunoSEQ multiplex PCR; TCRdb stores in-frame clones only, minus some. Here the sample spans under 25,000 clones, roughly 93% being singletons. This TCR was recovered from a middle-aged man with glioma. The source was PBMCs, collected from a glioma patient treated with radiotherapy, temozolomide or both. This chain uses TRBV7-2 with TRBJ2-7, with D possibly TRBD2 on 5 matching bases. CDR3 amino acids: CASSLYEGATYEQYF. The CDR3 DNA reads as TGTGCCAGCAGCTTGTACGAGGGAGCAACCTACGAGCAGTACTTC.